The 9 T cell receptor beta chains in this list originate from one sample, sequenced in a study of T cells after yellow fever vaccination. A single record per CDR3 protein comes from TCRdb applying MiXCR to the 5' RACE reads. This table holds 300,000 to 400,000 distinct CDR3 sequences, about 4% found once. The sample was PBMCs, taken 5 days after the yellow fever booster vaccination. All receptors derive from a man aged 18 to 29 who received the YFV17D yellow fever vaccine.

This clonotype was detected a few times. The gene calls are TRBV20-1 and TRBJ1-1; no reliable D call. The CDR3 length is 14 residues. The ends were cut back, 2 bases at V and 1 base at J, with 11 bases in the middle. Per germline, CDR1 DFQATT and CDR2 SNEGSKA (reference sequence). The CDR3 sequence is CSARSADKNTEAFF. DNA for the CDR3: TGCAGTGCTAGATCCGCCGACAAGAACACTGAAGCTTTCTTT.

The rearrangement uses TRBV29-1 and TRBJ2-3; D is unresolved. The germline V gene encodes CDR1 SQVTM and CDR2 ANQGSEA. The V end lost 1 base, the J end lost 2 bases, and 7 bases lay between the germline ends. CDR3 size: 13 residues. The CDR3 DNA reads as TGCAGCGTTGAAGGGAGTTACACAGATACGCAGTATTTT. Its translation is CSVEGSYTDTQYF.

This clonotype was observed a handful of times. This chain links TRBV27 with TRBJ2-1, with TRBD2 identical over 12 bases. Germline CDR1 MNHEY, CDR2 SMNVEV (reference sequence). The ends lost 0 bases at V and 15 bases at J; junction bases unmatched: 21. This CDR3 spans 19 amino acids. The CDR3 loop reads CASSLSRISPGLAGLRPFF. In DNA, the CDR3 is TGTGCCAGCAGTTTATCCCGCATTTCCCCTGGACTAGCGGGGTTGAGGCCGTTCTTC.

This clonotype was counted ten times or more. The chain carries TRBV5-1 and TRBJ1-1; TRBD1 might be the D (5 bases). In germline, CDR1 is SGHRS, CDR2 YFSETQ. The CDR3 loop spans 15 amino acids. Trimming pared 2 bases from V and 1 base from J, leaving 12 bases between. The CDR3 coding sequence is TGCGCCAGCAGCTTACGAATTGGACAGAACACTGAAGCTTTCTTT. Translating it yields CASSLRIGQNTEAFF.

This CDR3 reads CASKRQISNQPQHF. The CDR3 nucleotides are TGTGCCAGCAAGAGGCAGATAAGCAATCAGCCCCAGCATTTT. V gene TRBV3-1 combines with J gene TRBJ1-5; D unclear. V was clipped by 7 bases and J by 1 base, with 11 bases between them. The germline V gene has CDR1 LGHDT and CDR2 YNNKEL (reference sequence). This CDR3 spans 14 amino acids.

Only a few counts were recorded for this clonotype. V is TRBV9 and J is TRBJ2-2; D is unclear. The CDR3 is 14 residues long. V was clipped by 1 base and J by 2 bases, with 6 bases between them. The germline V gene has CDR1 SGDLS and CDR2 YYNGEE. The CDR3, as DNA: TGTGCCAGCAGCGTATCTCTAAACACCGGGGAGCTGTTTTTT. It yields the protein CASSVSLNTGELFF.

This clonotype was found a few times. The rearrangement uses TRBV3-1 and TRBJ2-1; 9 nucleotides agree with TRBD2. The CDR3 is 15 residues long. V lost 2 bases and J lost 4; bases outside the gene matches: 3. The germline V gene has CDR1 LGHDT and CDR2 YNNKEL (reference sequence). This CDR3 reads CASSQRSGGYNEQFF. CDR3 DNA: TGTGCCAGCAGCCAACGTAGCGGGGGTTACAATGAGCAGTTCTTC.

The chain joins TRBV5-4 to TRBJ2-7; D is perhaps TRBD2 (6 bases). The V end was cut by 4 bases, the J end by 1 base, with 15 bases between. The germline V gene encodes CDR1 SGHNT and CDR2 YYREEE (reference sequence). The CDR3 consists of 15 residues. DNA for the CDR3: TGTGCCAGCAGCGGGGGGTTGACAAGGTCCTACGAGCAGTACTTC. It translates to CASSGGLTRSYEQYF.

The J gene is TRBJ2-3, the V gene TRBV9; no clear D gene. CDR1 is SGDLS, CDR2 YYNGEE, per germline. V lost 2 bases, J lost 2 bases, and 9 bases lay in between. The CDR3 sequence is 14 residues long. CDR3 nucleotides: TGTGCCAGCAGCGTCGCGGCTCACACAGATACGCAGTATTTT. It translates to CASSVAAHTDTQYF. The full variable domain, its missing parts supplied by reference TRBV9 and TRBJ2-3, is DSGVTQTPKHLITATGQRVTLRCSPRSGDLSVYWYQQSLDQGLQFLIQYYNGEERAKGNILERFSAQQFPDLHSELNLSSLELGDSALYFCASSVAAHTDTQYFGPGTRLTVL.